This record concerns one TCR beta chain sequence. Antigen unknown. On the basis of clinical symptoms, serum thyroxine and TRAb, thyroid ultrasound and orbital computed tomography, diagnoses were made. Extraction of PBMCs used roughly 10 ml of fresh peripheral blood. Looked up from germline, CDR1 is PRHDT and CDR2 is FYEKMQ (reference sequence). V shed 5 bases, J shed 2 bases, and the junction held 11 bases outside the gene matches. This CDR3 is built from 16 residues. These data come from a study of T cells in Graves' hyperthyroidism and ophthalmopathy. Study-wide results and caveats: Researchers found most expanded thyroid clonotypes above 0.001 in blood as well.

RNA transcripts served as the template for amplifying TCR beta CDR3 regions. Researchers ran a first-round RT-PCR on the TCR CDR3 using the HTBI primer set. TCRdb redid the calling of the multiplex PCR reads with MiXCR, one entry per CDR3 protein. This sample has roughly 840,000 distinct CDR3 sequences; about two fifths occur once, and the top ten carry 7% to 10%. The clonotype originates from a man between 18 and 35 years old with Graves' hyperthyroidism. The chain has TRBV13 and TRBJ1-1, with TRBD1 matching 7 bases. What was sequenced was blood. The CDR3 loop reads CASSLGAGTANTEAFF. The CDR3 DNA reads TGTGCCAGCAGCCTGGGGGCCGGGACAGCTAACACTGAAGCTTTCTTT.